This T cell receptor beta chain was recovered during a study of T-cell reconstitution after alpha-beta-depleted transplantation in children. CDR1 and CDR2 from the germline V gene are SQVTM and ANQGSEA. Trimming cost V 7 bases and J 8 bases, with 21 bases left between them. The CDR3 sequence is 14 residues long. Preparation of the TCRbeta library involved a method that used unique molecular identifiers. TCRdb itself ran the PCR reads through MiXCR, one entry per CDR3 protein. Of roughly 400,000 distinct CDR3 sequences listed, roughly 20% are singletons. The chain employs TRBV29-1 and TRBJ2-1; unclear D gene. The sequence came from a human donor who donated a stem cell graft to a child with acute myeloid leukemia. The sample consisted of PBMCs from the stem cell graft donor, taken from the stem cell graft. CDR3 DNA: TGCAGCGGGTTTACAGACAAAGGAATCCATGAGCAGTTCTTC. This encodes CSGFTDKGIHEQFF.